This TCR beta chain was observed in a study of cytomegalovirus exposure and HLA in healthy donors. Comments on this clone: Its antigen remains unknown.

V lost 1 base, J lost 7 bases, and 10 bases lay in between. The CDR3 spans 14 residues. CDR1 SGHAT and CDR2 FQNNGV come from the germline V gene. The assay was immunoSEQ multiplex PCR, and TCRdb's table has in-frame clones only and misses some. Among around 190,000 clones listed, 86% were seen once. Study-wide results and caveats: Rarity characterized most TCR sequences, yet some public TCRs appeared in many donors.

The donors were members of the approximately 120-subject validation cohort (separate from the roughly 700-subject first cohort). The origin of this receptor is a woman aged 18-29 years in good health and CMV-seronegative. The J gene is TRBJ1-4, the V gene TRBV11-2; D remains unclear. Sample: PBMCs. Here the CDR3 reads CASSLGRMGEKLFF. CDR3 sequence (DNA): TGTGCCAGCAGCTTAGGGCGGATGGGTGAAAAACTGTTTTTT.